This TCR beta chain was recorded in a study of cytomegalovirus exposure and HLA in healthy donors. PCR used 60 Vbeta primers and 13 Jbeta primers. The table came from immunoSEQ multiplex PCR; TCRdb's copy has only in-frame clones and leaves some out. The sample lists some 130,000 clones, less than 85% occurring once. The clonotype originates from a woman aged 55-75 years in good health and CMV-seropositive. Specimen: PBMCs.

CDR3 region: CASRLAMRDRAFKQPQHF. The CDR3, as DNA: TGTGCAAGTCGCTTAGCGATGCGAGACAGGGCTTTCAAACAGCCCCAGCATTTT. J is TRBJ1-5 and V is TRBV12-2; the table assigns TRBD1, which was not confirmed against the DNA. TRBV12-2 is marked as a pseudogene. CDR3 length: 18 residues.